These 5 T cell receptor beta chains were sequenced from one sample in a study of blood T cell repertoires in COVID-19 (dated by TCRdb to about 2020). The library was built by means of the immunoSEQ multiplex PCR assay. TCRdb stores this immuneACCESS table with in-frame sequences only. Part of the clones is absent; in the studies checked, under half of the shortfall reflects unresolved V genes, and no reason is known for the rest. For this sample there are about 410,000 clones; about nine tenths appear just once. The top ten clonotypes cover around 1.5% of the sample. Sequences were obtained from peripheral blood. The receptors stem from a woman between 40 and 55 years old with COVID-19, enrolled during active disease.

V gene TRBV5-1 combines with J gene TRBJ2-7, with TRBD2 as a possible D gene (5 bases). Germline assignment: CDR1 SGHRS and CDR2 YFSETQ. Trimming left V 4 bases short and J 6 bases short, with 17 bases between. The CDR3 has 14 amino acids. CDR3 loop: CASSQDSTLGEQYF. CDR3 sequence (DNA): TGCGCCAGCAGCCAGGACTCCACTCTCGGCGAGCAGTACTTC.

This clone turned up a few times. V usage is TRBV13 and J usage is TRBJ2-6; 15 nucleotides align to TRBD2. The trim removed 5 bases at V and 1 base at J, leaving 3 bases unmatched. Germline lookup yields CDR1 PRHDT and CDR2 FYEKMQ (reference sequence). This CDR3 is 18 amino acids long. The CDR3: CASSLGLAGGSGANVLTF. The CDR3 nucleotides read TGTGCCAGCAGCCTGGGACTAGCGGGGGGATCTGGGGCCAACGTCCTGACTTTC. Looking up the rest from reference TRBV13 and TRBJ2-6 gives the full variable domain: AAGVIQSPRHLIKEKRETATLKCYPIPRHDTVYWYQQGPGQDPQFLISFYEKMQSDKGSIPDRFSAQQFSDYHSELNMSSLELGDSALYFCASSLGLAGGSGANVLTFGAGSRLTVL.

The J gene is TRBJ2-5, the V gene TRBV29-1; D is perhaps TRBD2 (5 bases). This CDR3 has 12 amino acids. The germline V gene has CDR1 SQVTM and CDR2 ANQGSEA. V was trimmed by 6 bases and J by 0 bases, leaving 8 bases between them. The CDR3 coding sequence is TGCAGCGTCCAGCGGAACCAAGAGACCCAGTACTTC. It specifies CSVQRNQETQYF.

The chain is built from TRBV24-1 and TRBJ2-3, with 12 bases identical to TRBD1. CDR3 length: 17 residues. Looked up from germline, CDR1 is KGHDR and CDR2 is SFDVKD. Trimming at V came to 4 bases and at J to 5 bases, leaving 9 bases not matched to a gene. The CDR3 DNA follows: TGTGCCACCAGTGACCTAGGGACAGGGGGCCGTAAAGATACGCAGTATTTT. Translation: CATSDLGTGGRKDTQYF.

This sequence joins TRBV5-8 and TRBJ2-1; perhaps TRBD1 as D (5 bases). In germline, CDR1 is SGHTS, CDR2 YDEGEE. The CDR3 contains 13 residues. The V gene lost 4 bases and the J gene lost 4 bases, with 9 bases spanning the gap. CDR3 loop: CASSQDSYNEQFF. The CDR3 region has the DNA TGTGCCAGCAGCCAAGACAGTTACAATGAGCAGTTCTTC.